Listed here are 16 T cell receptor beta chains from one sample, sequenced in a study of blood T cell repertoires in COVID-19. Repertoires were generated with immunoSEQ multiplex PCR, while TCRdb's copy carries only in-frame clones and drops some. The sample consists of some 670,000 clones, about nine tenths of them appearing once. Specimen: peripheral blood. Receptor source: a woman under 30 with acute or convalescent COVID-19.

The V and J genes are TRBV7-2 and TRBJ1-6, with 9 bases identical to TRBD1. V trimming: 2 bases; J trimming: 7 bases; junction bases outside the gene matches: 6. The CDR3 consists of 16 residues. Germline V CDR1 and CDR2: SGHTA, FQGNSA. CDR3 sequence: CASSLTQGAGNSPLHF. The DNA for the CDR3 is TGTGCCAGCAGCTTAACACAGGGGGCTGGAAATTCACCCCTCCACTTT.

The chain joins TRBV4-1 to TRBJ1-5, with D tentatively TRBD1 (6 bases). The CDR3 is 15 amino acids. Trimming removed 0 bases at V and 9 bases at J, with 15 bases between. Germline-derived CDR1 and CDR2 are MGHRA and YSYEKL. The CDR3 bases are TGCGCCAGCAGCCAAGAACAGGGCAGCCCATGGCCCCAGCATTTT. Encoded protein: CASSQEQGSPWPQHF.

The CDR3 DNA sequence: TGCGCCAGCAGTCCTCCGGGACAGGGAGCTGAAGCTTTCTTT. Translation gives CASSPPGQGAEAFF. V gene TRBV5-1 combines with J gene TRBJ1-1, with 9 bases aligning to TRBD1. Germline loops: CDR1 SGHRS, CDR2 YFSETQ. The CDR3 consists of 14 residues. V shed 5 bases, J shed 6 bases, and the junction held 8 bases outside the gene matches.

This chain uses TRBV30 with TRBJ2-2, with a weak D call TRBD2 (7 bases). Germline-derived CDR1 and CDR2 are GTSNPN and SVGIG (reference sequence). Trimming stripped 6 bases from V and 7 bases from J, with 15 bases between. There are 13 residues in the CDR3. CDR3 sequence (DNA): TGTGCCTGCACGGAGGGGGGGCACGGGGAGCTGTTTTTT. Its protein product is CACTEGGHGELFF.

This chain connects TRBV19 to TRBJ2-1, with TRBD1 as a possible D gene (5 bases). V was pared by 6 bases and J by 0 bases, with 15 bases between. CDR1 is LNHDA, CDR2 SQIVND, per germline (reference sequence). The CDR3 has 16 residues. The chain's CDR3 is CASRRKGLSSYNEQFF. In DNA form, the CDR3 reads TGTGCCAGTAGGAGGAAGGGGCTGAGCTCCTACAATGAGCAGTTCTTC.

This chain links TRBV3-1 (or the pseudogene TRBV3-2) with TRBJ1-2; D uncertain. This CDR3 is built from 15 residues. Germline loops: CDR1 LGHDT, CDR2 YNNKEL (reference sequence). V was trimmed by 0 bases and J by 6 bases, leaving 14 bases between them. The CDR3 DNA reads as TGTGCCAGCAGCCAAGAATCTCAGAGGGTGAATGGCTACACCTTC. It yields the protein CASSQESQRVNGYTF.

The V and J genes are TRBV4-1 and TRBJ1-2, with 10 bases aligning to TRBD1. CDR1 and CDR2 (germline): MGHRA, YSYEKL. Trimming at V came to 3 bases and at J to 3 bases, leaving 4 bases not matched to a gene. This CDR3 has 15 residues. DNA of the CDR3: TGCGCCAGCAGCCACCGACAGGGGGCCGACTATGGCTACACCTTC. It encodes CASSHRQGADYGYTF.

This chain joins TRBV21-1 and TRBJ1-1. TRBV21-1 is tagged as a pseudogene. The CDR3 consists of 15 residues. This CDR3 reads CAGPGPGGRNTEAFF. In nucleotides, the CDR3 is TGTGCCGGCCCCGGCCCCGGGGGTAGGAACACTGAAGCTTTCTTT.

The chain combines TRBV4-1 with TRBJ1-5; 8 bases match TRBD1. CDR3 size: 16 residues. J was trimmed by 5 bases and V by 3 bases; bases with no gene match: 9. Germline CDR1 MGHRA, CDR2 YSYEKL. The CDR3 here is CASSQVGQGADQPQHF. The CDR3 DNA reads as TGCGCCAGCAGCCAGGTTGGACAGGGCGCTGATCAGCCCCAGCATTTT.

This clone was picked up one time. The chain employs TRBV3-1 (or the pseudogene TRBV3-2) and TRBJ2-1, with 14 bases matching TRBD2. V was clipped by 4 bases and J by 4 bases; unmatched bases: 9. Per the germline V gene, CDR1 is LGHDT and CDR2 is YNNKEL (reference sequence). CDR3 size: 18 residues. CDR3 DNA sequence: TGTGCCAGCAGCCCAAATACCGGACTAGCGGGGGGTTACAATGAGCAGTTCTTC. This codes for CASSPNTGLAGGYNEQFF.

The genes are TRBV27 and TRBJ1-1; D is uncertain. This CDR3 is 17 amino acids long. Between the trimmed V and J ends, which lost 2 bases and 0 bases, there was a span of 16 bases. The germline V gene has CDR1 MNHEY and CDR2 SMNVEV (reference sequence). CDR3 coding DNA: TGTGCCAGCAGTTTAGTAAATCTCGGTGTTATGAACACTGAAGCTTTCTTT. Protein sequence: CASSLVNLGVMNTEAFF.

The genes are TRBV27 and TRBJ1-2; 7 positions match TRBD1. Germline trimming cut 1 base from V and 4 bases from J; bases unmatched to any gene: 15. CDR1 is MNHEY and CDR2 is SMNVEV in the germline V gene (reference sequence). The CDR3 sequence is 18 residues long. The CDR3 region has the DNA TGTGCCAGCAGTTTATATCCCCCGGCGGACCAGGGGGGCTATGGCTACACCTTC. The encoded protein is CASSLYPPADQGGYGYTF.

This clone has just one count. This chain uses TRBV30 with TRBJ1-6; D might be TRBD1 (5 bases). Deletions cut 3 bases from V and 9 bases from J, with 18 bases between. This CDR3 is built from 15 residues. Germline CDR1 is GTSNPN and CDR2 is SVGIG (reference sequence). This CDR3 reads CAWSALRGGLSPLHF. CDR3 nucleotides: TGTGCCTGGAGCGCATTGAGGGGAGGCCTTTCACCCCTCCACTTT. Using reference TRBV30 and TRBJ1-6 for the parts outside the CDR3, the full variable domain is SQTIHQWPATLVQPVGSPLSLECTVEGTSNPNLYWYRQAAGRGLQLLFYSVGIGQISSEVPQNLSASRPQDRQFILSSKKLLLSDSGFYLCAWSALRGGLSPLHFGNGTRLTVT.

This clone was seen once. The chain employs TRBV10-3 and TRBJ2-2; D call uncertain. V was trimmed by 5 bases and J by 1 base, leaving 5 bases between them. This CDR3 comprises 13 residues. The germline V gene encodes CDR1 ENHRY and CDR2 SYGVKD. CDR3 nucleotides: TGTGCCATCAGTTCGGGGAACACCGGGGAGCTGTTTTTT. Its protein is CAISSGNTGELFF.

V and J are TRBV30 and TRBJ1-5; D is uncertain. CDR1 GTSNPN and CDR2 SVGIG come from the germline V gene (reference sequence). Trimming removed 0 bases from V and 5 bases from J, with 11 bases in between. This CDR3 comprises 14 residues. Written as DNA, the CDR3 is TGTGCCTGGAGTGTAAGCGCCTTAGATCAGCCCCAGCATTTT. This gives the protein CAWSVSALDQPQHF.

The V gene is TRBV7-2, the J gene TRBJ1-2; D gene unclear. Trimming shortened V by 1 base and J by 1 base, and 13 bases separated the two germline ends. The CDR3 covers 16 residues. CDR1 and CDR2 (germline): SGHTA, FQGNSA. CDR3 loop: CASSLGWRSLNYGYTF. The CDR3 coding sequence is TGTGCCAGCAGCTTAGGGTGGAGGTCCCTTAACTATGGCTACACCTTC.